This T cell receptor (beta chain) was observed in a study of shared clonotypes between healthy human individuals. The overall study: Researchers drew samples from two women and three men aged 18 to 49. Study outcomes and limitations: Blood was the sole source, and tissue repertoires probably differ.

In the case of this clone: Its antigen is undetermined.

Sequenced by immunoSEQ multiplex PCR; TCRdb stores in-frame clones only, minus some. The table records about 820,000 clones, 80% to 95% of them present only once. CD45RO-negative, CCR7-selected cells formed the naive CD8 fraction, which excluded terminally differentiated effector memory CD45RA+ cells. Trimming cost V 3 bases and J 3 bases, with 17 bases left between them. The CDR3 is made up of 17 amino acids. Germline CDR1 reads ENHRY; CDR2 reads SYGVKD. The gene calls are TRBV10-3 and TRBJ2-2, with D possibly TRBD1 on 5 matching bases. The sample taken for sequencing was naive CD8+ T cells sorted from blood. The TCR sequence derives from a man aged 30-40 years in good health. CDR3 loop: CAISDGERGAHTGELFF. Written as DNA, the CDR3 is TGTGCCATCAGTGATGGAGAAAGGGGTGCACACACCGGGGAGCTGTTTTTT.